The source of this T cell receptor (beta chain) is a study of identical twins. The donors were all healthy and Caucasian. TCRdb reanalysed the 5' RACE reads using MiXCR and keeps one entry per CDR3 protein. The data show roughly 750,000 distinct CDR3 sequences, approximately 22% seen once. This clonotype was counted between two and nine times. Antigen specificity is unknown. This CDR3 has 15 residues. V lost 6 bases to trimming and J lost 2 bases; unmatched junction nucleotides: 8. Study observations and caveats: Model-predicted out-of-frame TCR alpha sharing fell below observed values in monozygotic twins. Weaker excess sharing between twins was seen in beta out-of-frame sequences.

The sample was also reused in another study, on T cells expressing NK-cell markers.

Material: PBMCs. J is TRBJ2-7 and V is TRBV12-3 or TRBV12-4; 9 bases are a match to TRBD2. This TCR was sampled from a woman aged 18-35 years in good health. The CDR3 is CASSPLAGITYEQYF. The CDR3, as DNA: TGTGCCAGCAGCCCTCTAGCGGGGATCACCTACGAGCAGTACTTC.